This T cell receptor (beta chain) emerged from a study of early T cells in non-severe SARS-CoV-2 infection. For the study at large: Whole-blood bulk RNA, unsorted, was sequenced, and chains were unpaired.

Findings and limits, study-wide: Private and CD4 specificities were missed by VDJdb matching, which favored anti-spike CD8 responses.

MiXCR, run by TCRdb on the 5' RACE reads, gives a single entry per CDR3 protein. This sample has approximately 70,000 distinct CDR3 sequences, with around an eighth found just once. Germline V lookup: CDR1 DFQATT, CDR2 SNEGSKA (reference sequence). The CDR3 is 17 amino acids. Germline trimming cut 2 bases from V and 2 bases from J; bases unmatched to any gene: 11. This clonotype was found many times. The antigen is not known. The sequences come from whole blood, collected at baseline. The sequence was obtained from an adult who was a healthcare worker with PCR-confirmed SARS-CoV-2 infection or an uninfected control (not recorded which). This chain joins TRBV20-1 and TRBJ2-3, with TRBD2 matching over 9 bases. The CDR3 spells CSARSGPGLAVTDTQYF. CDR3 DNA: TGCAGTGCTAGATCCGGTCCGGGACTAGCAGTCACAGATACGCAGTATTTT.